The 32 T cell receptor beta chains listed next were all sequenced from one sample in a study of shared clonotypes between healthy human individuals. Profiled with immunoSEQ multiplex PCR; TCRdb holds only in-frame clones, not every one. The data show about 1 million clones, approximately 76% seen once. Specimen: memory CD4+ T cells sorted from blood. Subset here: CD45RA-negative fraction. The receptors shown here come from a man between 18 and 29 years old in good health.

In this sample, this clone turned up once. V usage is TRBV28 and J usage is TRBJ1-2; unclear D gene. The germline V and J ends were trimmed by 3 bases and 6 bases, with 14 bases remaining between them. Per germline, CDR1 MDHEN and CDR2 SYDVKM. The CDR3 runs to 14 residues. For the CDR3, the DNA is TGTGCCAGCAGTTTCTACCTGGATACGGATGGCTACACCTTC. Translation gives CASSFYLDTDGYTF.

DNA of the CDR3: TGCGCCAGCAGTGAGTCGGGCGGGGCCTACACAGATACGCAGTATTTT. Translated, it gives CASSESGGAYTDTQYF. The chain employs TRBV10-2 and TRBJ2-3, with D possibly matching TRBD2 (6 bases). Germline assignment: CDR1 WSHSY and CDR2 SAAADI. This CDR3 is built from 16 residues. V was clipped by 0 bases and J by 2 bases, with 12 bases between them.

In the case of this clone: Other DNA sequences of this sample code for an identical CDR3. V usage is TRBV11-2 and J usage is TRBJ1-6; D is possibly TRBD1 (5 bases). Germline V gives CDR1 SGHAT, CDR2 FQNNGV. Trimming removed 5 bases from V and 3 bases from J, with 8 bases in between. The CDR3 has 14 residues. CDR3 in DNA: TGTGCCAGCAGCCCCGGGGGCTATAATTCACCCCTCCACTTT. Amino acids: CASSPGGYNSPLHF.

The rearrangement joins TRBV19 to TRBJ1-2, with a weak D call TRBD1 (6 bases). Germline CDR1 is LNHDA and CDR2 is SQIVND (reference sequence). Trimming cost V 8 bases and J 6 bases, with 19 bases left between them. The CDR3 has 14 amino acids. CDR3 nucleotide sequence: TGTGCCAGTCACCGAGGCTCGGGGGCTGATGGCTACACCTTC. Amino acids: CASHRGSGADGYTF.

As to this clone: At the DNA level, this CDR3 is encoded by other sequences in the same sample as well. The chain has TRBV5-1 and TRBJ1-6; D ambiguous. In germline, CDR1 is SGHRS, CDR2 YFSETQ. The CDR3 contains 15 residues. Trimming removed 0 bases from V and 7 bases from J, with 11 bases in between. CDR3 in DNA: TGCGCCAGCAGCTTGGTGGCGGGGATCAATTCACCCCTCCACTTT. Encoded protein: CASSLVAGINSPLHF.

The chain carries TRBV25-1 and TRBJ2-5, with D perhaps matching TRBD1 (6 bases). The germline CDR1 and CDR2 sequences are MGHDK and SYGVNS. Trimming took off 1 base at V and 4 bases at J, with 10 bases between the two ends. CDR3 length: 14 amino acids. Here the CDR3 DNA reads TGTGCCAGCAGTGAATCTGGGGGCACAGAGACCCAGTACTTC. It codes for CASSESGGTETQYF.

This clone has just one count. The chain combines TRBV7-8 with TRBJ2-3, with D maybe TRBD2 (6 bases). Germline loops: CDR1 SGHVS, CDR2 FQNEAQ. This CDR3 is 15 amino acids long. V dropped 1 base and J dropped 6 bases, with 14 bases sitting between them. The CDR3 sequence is CASSLGVRGGDTQYF. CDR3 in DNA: TGTGCCAGCAGCTTAGGAGTGCGGGGCGGGGATACGCAGTATTTT.

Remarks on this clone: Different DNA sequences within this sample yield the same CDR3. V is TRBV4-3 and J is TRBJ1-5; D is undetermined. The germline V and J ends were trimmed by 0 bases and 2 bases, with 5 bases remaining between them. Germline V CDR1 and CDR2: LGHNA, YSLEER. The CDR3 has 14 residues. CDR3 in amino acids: CASSQDMGNQPQHF. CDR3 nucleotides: TGCGCCAGCAGCCAAGACATGGGCAATCAGCCCCAGCATTTT.

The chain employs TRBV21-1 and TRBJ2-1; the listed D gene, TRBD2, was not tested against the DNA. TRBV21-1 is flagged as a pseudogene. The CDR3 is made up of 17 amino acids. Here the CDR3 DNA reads TGTGCCAGCAGCAAATTGACTAGCGGGAGAAGAACCAATGAGCAGTTCTTC. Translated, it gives CASSKLTSGRRTNEQFF.

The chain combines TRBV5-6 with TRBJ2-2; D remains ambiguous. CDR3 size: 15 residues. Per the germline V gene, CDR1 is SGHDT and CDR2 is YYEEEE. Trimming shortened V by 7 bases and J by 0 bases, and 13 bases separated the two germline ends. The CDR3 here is CASGNLGPNTGELFF. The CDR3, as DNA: TGTGCCAGCGGGAACCTTGGGCCGAACACCGGGGAGCTGTTTTTT.

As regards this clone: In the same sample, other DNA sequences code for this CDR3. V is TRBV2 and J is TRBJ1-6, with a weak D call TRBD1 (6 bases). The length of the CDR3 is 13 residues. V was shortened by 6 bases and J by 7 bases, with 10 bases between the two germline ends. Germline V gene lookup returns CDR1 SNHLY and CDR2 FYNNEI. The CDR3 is CASSGQGNSPLHF. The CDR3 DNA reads TGTGCCAGCAGCGGTCAGGGGAATTCACCCCTCCACTTT. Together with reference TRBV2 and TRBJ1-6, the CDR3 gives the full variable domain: EPEVTQTPSHQVTQMGQEVILRCVPISNHLYFYWYRQILGQKVEFLVSFYNNEISEKSEIFDDQFSVERPDGSNFTLKIRSTKLEDSAMYFCASSGQGNSPLHFGNGTRLTVT.

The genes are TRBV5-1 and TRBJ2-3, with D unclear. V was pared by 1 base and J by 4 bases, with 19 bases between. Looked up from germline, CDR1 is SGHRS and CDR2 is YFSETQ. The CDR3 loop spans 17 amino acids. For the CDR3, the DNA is TGCGCCAGCAGCTTGAGGGCGGCCACCTGGGCGGCAGATACGCAGTATTTT. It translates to CASSLRAATWAADTQYF.

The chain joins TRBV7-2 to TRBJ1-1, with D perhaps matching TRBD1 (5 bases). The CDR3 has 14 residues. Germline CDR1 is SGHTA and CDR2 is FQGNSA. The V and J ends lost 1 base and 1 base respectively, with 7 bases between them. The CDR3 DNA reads TGTGCCAGCAGCTTAGTTACAGGGAACACTGAAGCTTTCTTT. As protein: CASSLVTGNTEAFF.

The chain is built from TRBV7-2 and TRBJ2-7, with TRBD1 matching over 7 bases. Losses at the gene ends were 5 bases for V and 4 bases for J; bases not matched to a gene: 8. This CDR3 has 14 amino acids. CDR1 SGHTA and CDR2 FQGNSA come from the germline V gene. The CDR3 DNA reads TGTGCCAGCAGCCCGCGACAGGGATTTTACGAGCAGTACTTC. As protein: CASSPRQGFYEQYF.

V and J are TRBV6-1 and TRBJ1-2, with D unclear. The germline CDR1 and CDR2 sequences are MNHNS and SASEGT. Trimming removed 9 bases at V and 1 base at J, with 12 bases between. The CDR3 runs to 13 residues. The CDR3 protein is CASSPNDNYGYTF. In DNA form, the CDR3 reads TGTGCCAGTTCACCAAACGATAACTATGGCTACACCTTC.

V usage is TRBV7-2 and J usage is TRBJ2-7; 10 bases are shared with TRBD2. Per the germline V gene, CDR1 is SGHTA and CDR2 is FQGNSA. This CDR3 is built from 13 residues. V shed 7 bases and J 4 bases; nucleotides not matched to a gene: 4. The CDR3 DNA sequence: TGTGCCAGCACCGGACTAGCGGAATACGAGCAGTACTTC. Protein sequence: CASTGLAEYEQYF.

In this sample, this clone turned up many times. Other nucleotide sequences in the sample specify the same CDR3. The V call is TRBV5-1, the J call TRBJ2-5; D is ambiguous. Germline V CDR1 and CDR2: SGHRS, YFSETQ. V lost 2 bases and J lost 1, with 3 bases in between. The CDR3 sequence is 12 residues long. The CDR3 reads CASSLIQETQYF. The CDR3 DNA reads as TGCGCCAGCAGCTTAATCCAAGAGACCCAGTACTTC.

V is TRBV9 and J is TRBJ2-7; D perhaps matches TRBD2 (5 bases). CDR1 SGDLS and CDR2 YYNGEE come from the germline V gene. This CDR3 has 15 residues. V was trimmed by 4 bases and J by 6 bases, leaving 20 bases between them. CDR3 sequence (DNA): TGTGCCAGCAGCTTAGCGTTAGCCCAGCGAGGCGAGCAGTACTTC. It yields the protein CASSLALAQRGEQYF.

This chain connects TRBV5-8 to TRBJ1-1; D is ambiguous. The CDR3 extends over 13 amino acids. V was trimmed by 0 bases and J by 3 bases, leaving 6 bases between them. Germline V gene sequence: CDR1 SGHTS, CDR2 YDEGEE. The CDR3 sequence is CASSLATYTEAFF. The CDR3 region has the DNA TGTGCCAGCAGCTTGGCGACCTACACTGAAGCTTTCTTT.

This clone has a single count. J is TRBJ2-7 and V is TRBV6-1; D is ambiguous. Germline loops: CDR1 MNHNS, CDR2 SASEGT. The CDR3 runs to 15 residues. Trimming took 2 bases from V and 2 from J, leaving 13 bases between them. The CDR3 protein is CASSEPVAGPYEQYF. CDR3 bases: TGTGCCAGCAGTGAACCGGTCGCAGGACCCTACGAGCAGTACTTC.

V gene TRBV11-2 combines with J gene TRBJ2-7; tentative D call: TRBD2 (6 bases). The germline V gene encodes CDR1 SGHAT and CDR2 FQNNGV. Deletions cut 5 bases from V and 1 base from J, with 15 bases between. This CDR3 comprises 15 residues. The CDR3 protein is CASSPREAGSYEQYF. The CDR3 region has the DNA TGTGCCAGCAGCCCCCGTGAGGCGGGGTCCTACGAGCAGTACTTC.

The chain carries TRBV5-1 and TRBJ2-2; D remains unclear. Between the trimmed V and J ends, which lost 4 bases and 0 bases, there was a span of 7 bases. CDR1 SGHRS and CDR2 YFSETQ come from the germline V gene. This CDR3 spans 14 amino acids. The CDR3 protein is CASSGVANTGELFF. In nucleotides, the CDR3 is TGCGCCAGCAGCGGGGTAGCGAACACCGGGGAGCTGTTTTTT.

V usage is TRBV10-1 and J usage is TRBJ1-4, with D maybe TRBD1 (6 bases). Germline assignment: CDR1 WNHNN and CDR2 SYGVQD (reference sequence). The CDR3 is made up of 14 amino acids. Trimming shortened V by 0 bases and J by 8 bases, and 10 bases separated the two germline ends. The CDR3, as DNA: TGCGCCAGCAGTGAGTCCGGGGGGCGCGAAAAACTGTTTTTT. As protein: CASSESGGREKLFF.

CDR3: CASSSAGRPREQYF. CDR3 nucleotide sequence: TGTGCCAGCAGCTCCGCCGGCAGGCCCCGCGAGCAGTACTTC. The chain employs TRBV7-2 and TRBJ2-7; D is undetermined. This CDR3 has 14 residues. The V gene lost 4 bases and the J gene lost 6 bases, with 16 bases spanning the gap. The germline V gene encodes CDR1 SGHTA and CDR2 FQGNSA.

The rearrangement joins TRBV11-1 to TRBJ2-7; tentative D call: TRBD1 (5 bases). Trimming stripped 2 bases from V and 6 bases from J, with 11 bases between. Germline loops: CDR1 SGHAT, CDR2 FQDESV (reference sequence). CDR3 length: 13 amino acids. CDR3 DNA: TGTGCCAGCAGCTTACATCAAGGGGTCGAGCAGTACTTC. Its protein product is CASSLHQGVEQYF.

In nucleotides, the CDR3 is TGTGCCAGTAGTCCTAGAGGGACTAGCGGGAGGGCCCTCAGCAATGAGCAGTTCTTC. It codes for CASSPRGTSGRALSNEQFF. This chain connects TRBV19 to TRBJ2-1; 16 nucleotides match TRBD2. CDR1 is LNHDA, CDR2 SQIVND, per germline (reference sequence). Trimming took 5 bases from V and 6 from J; bases not matched to a gene: 13. This CDR3 comprises 19 residues.

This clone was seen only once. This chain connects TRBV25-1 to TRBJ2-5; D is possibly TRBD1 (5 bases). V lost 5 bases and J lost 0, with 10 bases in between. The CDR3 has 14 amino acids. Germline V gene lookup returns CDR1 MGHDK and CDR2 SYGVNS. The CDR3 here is CASSRTSNQETQYF. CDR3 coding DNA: TGTGCCAGCAGTAGGACATCTAACCAAGAGACCCAGTACTTC.

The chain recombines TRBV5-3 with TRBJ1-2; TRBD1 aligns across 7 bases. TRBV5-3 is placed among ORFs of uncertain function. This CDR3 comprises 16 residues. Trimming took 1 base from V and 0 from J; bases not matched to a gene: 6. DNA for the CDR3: TGTGCCAGAAGCTTGACAGGGGAGGAGGCTAACTATGGCTACACCTTC. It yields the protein CARSLTGEEANYGYTF.

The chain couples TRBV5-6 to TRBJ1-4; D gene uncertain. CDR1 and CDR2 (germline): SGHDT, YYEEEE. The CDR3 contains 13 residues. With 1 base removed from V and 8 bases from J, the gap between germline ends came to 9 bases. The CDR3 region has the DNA TGTGCCAGCAGCTTGTGGGGTACAGAAAAACTGTTTTTT. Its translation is CASSLWGTEKLFF.

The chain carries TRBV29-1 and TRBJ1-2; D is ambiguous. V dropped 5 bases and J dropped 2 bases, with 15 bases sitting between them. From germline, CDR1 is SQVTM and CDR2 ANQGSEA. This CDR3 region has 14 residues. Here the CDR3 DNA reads TGCAGCGTTACTCCAGCTACTCAAAACTATGGCTACACCTTC. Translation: CSVTPATQNYGYTF.

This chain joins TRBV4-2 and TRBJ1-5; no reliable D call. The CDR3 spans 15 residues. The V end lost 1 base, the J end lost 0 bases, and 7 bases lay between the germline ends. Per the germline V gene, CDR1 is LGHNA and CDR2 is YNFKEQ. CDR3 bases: TGTGCCAGCAGCCAAGGGGCCGATAGCAATCAGCCCCAGCATTTT. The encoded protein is CASSQGADSNQPQHF.

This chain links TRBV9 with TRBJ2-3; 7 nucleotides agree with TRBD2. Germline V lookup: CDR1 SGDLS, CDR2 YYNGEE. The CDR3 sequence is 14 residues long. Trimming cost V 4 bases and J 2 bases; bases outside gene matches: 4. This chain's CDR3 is CASSTRDYTDTQYF. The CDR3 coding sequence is TGTGCCAGCAGCACTCGGGACTACACAGATACGCAGTATTTT.